This T cell receptor beta chain was obtained from a study of cytomegalovirus exposure and HLA in healthy donors. Background on the study: A preliminary data release comprised tens of millions of unique TCRs obtained from HLA-typed donors.

Germline V gene sequence: CDR1 KGHSH, CDR2 LQKENI. Losses at the gene ends were 3 bases for V and 3 bases for J; bases not matched to a gene: 8. This CDR3 has 16 amino acids. This PCR relied on a set of 60 Vbeta primers and 13 Jbeta primers. Method: immunoSEQ multiplex PCR; TCRdb's copy keeps in-frame clones and lacks some. The sample contains over 110,000 clones, 55% to 80% of which appear only once. The V call is TRBV18, the J call TRBJ1-3; 7 nucleotides align to TRBD1. This TCR came from a woman aged 35 to 49 in good health and CMV-seronegative. Sample: PBMCs. The DNA of the CDR3 is TGTGCCAGCTCACCGCCAGACAGGGTTGGTGGAAACACCATATATTTT. Protein product: CASSPPDRVGGNTIYF.